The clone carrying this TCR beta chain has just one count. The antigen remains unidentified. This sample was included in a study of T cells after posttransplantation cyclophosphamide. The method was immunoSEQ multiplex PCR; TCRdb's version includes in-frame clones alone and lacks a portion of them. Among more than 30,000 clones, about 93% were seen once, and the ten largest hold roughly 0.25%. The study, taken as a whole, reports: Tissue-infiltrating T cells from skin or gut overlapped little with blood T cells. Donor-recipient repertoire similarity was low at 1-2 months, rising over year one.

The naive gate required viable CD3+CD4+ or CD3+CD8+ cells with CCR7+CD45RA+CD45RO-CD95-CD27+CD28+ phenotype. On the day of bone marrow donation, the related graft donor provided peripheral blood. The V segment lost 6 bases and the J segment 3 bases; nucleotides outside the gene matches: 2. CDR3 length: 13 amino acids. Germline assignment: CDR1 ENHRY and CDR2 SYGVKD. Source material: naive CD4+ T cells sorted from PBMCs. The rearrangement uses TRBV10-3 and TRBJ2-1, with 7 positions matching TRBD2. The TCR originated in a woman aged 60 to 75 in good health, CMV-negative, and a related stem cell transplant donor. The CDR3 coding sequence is TGTGCCATCAGCGGACTAGTCTACAATGAGCAGTTCTTC. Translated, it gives CAISGLVYNEQFF.